A single sample is the source of the 11 T cell receptor beta chains below, sequenced in a study of beta chain features in type 1 diabetes. Findings and caveats of the study: Within each of all four CD4+ subsets, Type 1 diabetes patients had TCRB CDR3s that were moderately but significantly shorter.

Antigens for these TCRs are unknown. Investigators reverse transcribed all isolated RNA, so they sequenced expressed TCRB transcripts. The assay was immunoSEQ multiplex PCR, and TCRdb's table has in-frame clones only and misses some. Of hundreds of thousands of clones listed, about 14% are singletons. Sequencing used naive CD4+ T cells from blood. Receptor source: a man between 18 and 29 years old with type 1 diabetes.

This clone showed up just a few times. CDR3 region: CASSVGTGSNQPQHF. CDR3 nucleotide sequence: TGTGCCAGCAGCGTAGGAACGGGTAGCAATCAGCCCCAGCATTTT. The rearrangement links TRBV9 to TRBJ1-5; D gene ambiguous. Germline V gene sequence: CDR1 SGDLS, CDR2 YYNGEE. With 0 bases removed from V and 0 bases from J, the gap between germline ends came to 7 bases. This CDR3 region has 15 residues.

About this clone: Other DNA sequences within the sample encode an identical CDR3. The J gene is TRBJ2-7, the V gene TRBV9; D remains ambiguous. V gave up 3 bases and J gave up 5 bases, with 6 bases separating them. CDR1 and CDR2 (germline): SGDLS, YYNGEE. The CDR3 extends over 11 amino acids. CDR3 nucleotide sequence: TGTGCCAGCAGCGACTATGACGAGCAGTACTTC. This translates into CASSDYDEQYF.

A word on this clone: The same CDR3 also results from other DNA sequences found in this sample. The chain uses TRBV5-4 and TRBJ1-2; TRBD1 is a possible D gene (6 bases). Per germline, CDR1 SGHNT and CDR2 YYREEE (reference sequence). The CDR3 covers 14 residues. Between the trimmed V and J ends, which lost 1 base and 0 bases, there was a span of 7 bases. The DNA of the CDR3 is TGTGCCAGCAGCTTGACAGGGACTAACTATGGCTACACCTTC. Translation: CASSLTGTNYGYTF.

This clone was recorded a few times. The gene calls are TRBV7-9 and TRBJ2-5; no clear D. V shed 2 bases and J shed 4 bases, with 8 bases lying between them. CDR1 is SEHNR, CDR2 FQNEAQ, per germline (reference sequence). This CDR3 is 13 amino acids long. CDR3 residues: CASSLMIAETQYF. DNA of the CDR3: TGTGCCAGCAGCTTAATGATTGCAGAGACCCAGTACTTC.

This clone was seen a handful of times. The chain couples TRBV7-2 to TRBJ2-3; D is uncertain. Deletions cut 5 bases from V and 4 bases from J, with 13 bases between. The CDR3 spans 14 residues. Germline loops: CDR1 SGHTA, CDR2 FQGNSA. CDR3 residues: CASSLSKGADTQYF. CDR3 DNA: TGTGCCAGCAGCCTTAGCAAGGGCGCAGATACGCAGTATTTT.

This clone has just a few counts. V and J are TRBV9 and TRBJ1-2; D gene uncertain. Germline-derived CDR1 and CDR2 are SGDLS and YYNGEE. V gave up 0 bases and J gave up 5 bases, with 8 bases separating them. There are 13 residues in the CDR3. The CDR3 protein is CASSVADEYGYTF. The CDR3 bases are TGTGCCAGCAGCGTAGCTGACGAATATGGCTACACCTTC.

The chain is built from TRBV5-1 and TRBJ1-1, with D tentatively TRBD1 (5 bases). In germline, CDR1 is SGHRS, CDR2 YFSETQ. The CDR3 length is 14 residues. Trimming cost V 3 bases and J 1 base, with 10 bases left between them. The CDR3, as DNA: TGCGCCAGCAGCTCAATCCAGGGGAACACTGAAGCTTTCTTT. It specifies CASSSIQGNTEAFF.

The chain employs TRBV5-1 and TRBJ2-1; 14 bases line up with TRBD2. V gave up 0 bases and J gave up 4 bases; unmatched junction bases: 15. Looked up from germline, CDR1 is SGHRS and CDR2 is YFSETQ. The CDR3 covers 21 residues. This CDR3 is CASSLVGLAGDPTVFYNEQFF. Written as DNA, the CDR3 is TGCGCCAGCAGCTTGGTGGGACTAGCGGGAGACCCCACTGTTTTTTACAATGAGCAGTTCTTC.

This clone has a handful of counts. The chain employs TRBV14 and TRBJ2-5; possible D gene TRBD1, 5 bases. The V end lost 4 bases, the J end lost 2 bases, and 17 bases lay between the germline ends. This CDR3 has 16 amino acids. Germline V gene lookup returns CDR1 SGHDN and CDR2 FVKESK. The CDR3 here is CASSPTRPRAQETQYF. CDR3 bases: TGTGCCAGCAGCCCTACCCGCCCCAGGGCTCAAGAGACCCAGTACTTC.

This clone was seen a handful of times. The rearrangement joins TRBV29-1 to TRBJ1-2, with unresolved D. V shed 4 bases and J shed 2 bases, with 8 bases lying between them. In germline, CDR1 is SQVTM, CDR2 ANQGSEA. There are 12 residues in the CDR3. Here the CDR3 reads CSVAGLNYGYTF. The CDR3 DNA follows: TGCAGCGTTGCGGGCCTAAACTATGGCTACACCTTC.

This clone appeared a few times. This rearrangement joins TRBV30 to TRBJ1-3; D may be TRBD1 (6 bases). The V gene's germline CDR1 is GTSNPN and CDR2 SVGIG (reference sequence). Trimming took 5 bases from V and 0 from J, leaving 17 bases between them. The CDR3 sequence is 16 residues long. CDR3 in DNA: TGTGCCTGGGCTCTGTCTGGGGGGCGCTCTGGAAACACCATATATTTT. This sequence encodes CAWALSGGRSGNTIYF. The whole variable domain, filled in from reference TRBV30 and TRBJ1-3, reads SQTIHQWPATLVQPVGSPLSLECTVEGTSNPNLYWYRQAAGRGLQLLFYSVGIGQISSEVPQNLSASRPQDRQFILSSKKLLLSDSGFYLCAWALSGGRSGNTIYFGEGSWLTVV.